This is a list of T cell receptor beta chains from one sample in a study of OX40 agonist ivuxolimab in advanced cancers. Some clones are missing from TCRdb's copy, which holds only in-frame ones; the method was immunoSEQ multiplex PCR. Found here are over 65,000 clones, less than 95% of them singletons; the top ten hold 9.5% to 12%. Here the sequenced sample was CD4+ or CD8+ T cells sorted from blood, taken in a trial of the OX40 agonist ivuxolimab. All receptors come from an adult with an advanced solid tumor such as melanoma, head and neck, liver or kidney cancer. Both conserved end residues are part of each CDR3. The D gene is left open where the match is weak. Clone size, where shown, is once, few, many, or a class for clones that have expanded.

cdr3_aa cdr3_nt j_call v_call d_call clone_size
CASSQGEGSSTDTQYF TGCGCCAGCAGCCAAGGCGAGGGGTCTAGCACAGATACGCAGTATTTT TRBJ2-3 TRBV4-3 . .
CASGYGAQETQYF TGTGCCAGCGGGTACGGGGCCCAAGAGACCCAGTACTTC TRBJ2-5 TRBV27 . .
CASSLGGPPGYTF TGTGCCAGCAGCTTAGGCGGCCCCCCGGGCTACACCTTC TRBJ1-2 TRBV11-2 . .
CAISGGVRKFPYEQYF TGTGCCATTAGCGGGGGGGTCCGTAAATTCCCCTACGAGCAGTACTTC TRBJ2-7 TRBV10-3 TRBD2 .
CASSQVPSGTGFYNEQFF TGCGCCAGCAGCCAGGTACCTTCCGGGACAGGTTTTTACAATGAGCAGTTCTTC TRBJ2-1 TRBV4-1 TRBD1 .
CASSASGGYEETQYF TGTGCCAGCAGCGCTAGCGGGGGGTACGAAGAGACCCAGTACTTC TRBJ2-5 TRBV7-9 TRBD2 few
CASRARGPSTDTQYF TGTGCCAGCAGGGCGCGGGGGCCGAGCACAGATACGCAGTATTTT TRBJ2-3 TRBV27 . .
CASSLGFGGPYGYTF TGTGCCAGCAGCTTAGGTTTCGGGGGGCCCTATGGCTACACCTTC TRBJ1-2 TRBV7-9 . .
CASSLGVAEITDTQYF TGCGCCAGCAGCTTGGGGGTAGCGGAAATCACAGATACGCAGTATTTT TRBJ2-3 TRBV5-1 . .
CASSGYGYTF TGTGCCAGCAGCGGCTATGGCTACACCTTC TRBJ1-2 TRBV7-9 . .
CASSLGGTPNYGYTF TGTGCCAGCAGTTTGGGTGGTACCCCGAACTATGGCTACACCTTC TRBJ1-2 TRBV27 . .
CASSPRAGRGNQPQHF TGTGCCAGCAGCCCTAGGGCAGGGAGGGGCAATCAGCCCCAGCATTTT TRBJ1-5 TRBV7-6 . few
CASSLFGTGELFF TGTGCCAGCAGTTTATTCGGCACCGGGGAGCTGTTTTTT TRBJ2-2 TRBV27 . .
CASSQDDDRGWESYNEQFF TGCGCCAGCAGCCAAGATGACGACAGGGGTTGGGAGTCCTACAATGAGCAGTTCTTC TRBJ2-1 TRBV4-3 TRBD1 .
CASSLEVKYTEAFF TGTGCCAGCAGCTTAGAGGTGAAGTACACTGAAGCTTTCTTT TRBJ1-1 TRBV11-2 . few
CASSIGGLAVYEQYF TGTGCCAGTAGTATAGGTGGACTAGCGGTCTACGAGCAGTACTTC TRBJ2-7 TRBV19 TRBD2 .
CATSKDRGISNEQFF TGTGCCACCAGCAAGGACAGGGGAATCTCCAATGAGCAGTTCTTC TRBJ2-1 TRBV15 TRBD1 .
CASSLDVTWEANQPQHF TGTGCCAGCAGCTTAGATGTTACGTGGGAAGCCAATCAGCCCCAGCATTTT TRBJ1-5 TRBV7-9 . .
CASRGSAVGDTEAFF TGTGCCAGCAGAGGGTCAGCCGTGGGGGACACTGAAGCTTTCTTT TRBJ1-1 TRBV21-1 . .
CAIRDSYEQYF TGTGCCATCAGGGACAGCTACGAGCAGTACTTC TRBJ2-7 TRBV10-3 . .
CASSPDQGGMPNEQFF TGTGCCAGCAGCCCGGATCAGGGCGGGATGCCCAATGAGCAGTTCTTC TRBJ2-1 TRBV4-2 . .
CASSWGQGYGYTF TGTGCCAGTAGCTGGGGCCAGGGCTATGGCTACACCTTC TRBJ1-2 TRBV19 . .
CASSLIPTASEAFF TGCGCCAGCAGCCTGATACCCACAGCCTCTGAAGCTTTCTTT TRBJ1-1 TRBV4-1 . .
CASSLRLAGGCYEQYF TGTGCCAGCAGCCTACGACTAGCGGGGGGTTGCTACGAGCAGTACTTC TRBJ2-7 TRBV21-1 . .
CASSVGGTPAGDTEAFF TGTGCCAGCAGCGTAGGAGGGACCCCAGCTGGGGACACTGAAGCTTTCTTT TRBJ1-1 TRBV9 . .
CASRAGGPGNEQFF TGTGCCAGCAGAGCGGGGGGGCCGGGAAATGAGCAGTTCTTC TRBJ2-1 TRBV9 TRBD2 .
CASSPYRDGYEQYF TGCGCCAGCAGCCCGTACCGGGACGGCTACGAGCAGTACTTC TRBJ2-7 TRBV5-1 . .
CASSFGTVISETQYF TGTGCCAGCAGCTTCGGGACAGTTATTTCGGAGACCCAGTACTTC TRBJ2-5 TRBV13 TRBD1 .
CASSINSGELFF TGTGCCAGCAGCATTAACAGCGGGGAGCTGTTTTTT TRBJ2-2 TRBV6-5 . .
CASGHLQGADTQYF TGTGCCAGTGGTCATTTACAGGGAGCAGATACGCAGTATTTT TRBJ2-3 TRBV19 . .
CASSLAQSNYNEQFF TGCGCCAGCAGCTTGGCCCAGTCTAACTACAATGAGCAGTTCTTC TRBJ2-1 TRBV5-1 . .
CSVENRLSNYGYTF TGCAGCGTTGAAAATCGGCTCTCTAACTATGGCTACACCTTC TRBJ1-2 TRBV29-1 . .
CASSESPGTASYGYTF TGTGCCAGCAGTGAATCCCCCGGGACAGCAAGCTATGGCTACACCTTC TRBJ1-2 TRBV6-1 TRBD1 few
CASSQEGENTGELFF TGCGCCAGCAGCCAAGAGGGGGAAAACACCGGGGAGCTGTTTTTT TRBJ2-2 TRBV4-1 . .
CASSLLADLEPQHF TGTGCCAGCAGTTTATTAGCTGATCTAGAGCCCCAGCATTTT TRBJ1-5 TRBV27 . .
CASSSSRAAIGGELFF TGTGCCAGCAGCTCGAGCCGGGCCGCCATAGGAGGGGAGCTGTTTTTT TRBJ2-2 TRBV7-9 . .
CASSDSSGGANEQFF TGTGCCAGCAGTGACTCGAGCGGGGGGGCCAATGAGCAGTTCTTC TRBJ2-1 TRBV6-4 TRBD2 few
CASSQESSTPSYEQYF TGCGCCAGCAGCCAAGAGTCCAGTACCCCTTCCTACGAGCAGTACTTC TRBJ2-7 TRBV4-1 . .
CASSPGLAGGLSSYNEQFF TGCGCCAGCAGCCCAGGACTAGCGGGGGGTCTTAGCTCCTACAATGAGCAGTTCTTC TRBJ2-1 TRBV5-1 TRBD2 .
CASRTGRGGYEQYF TGTGCCAGCAGAACGGGACGCGGGGGCTACGAGCAGTACTTC TRBJ2-7 TRBV2 TRBD2 .
CASSLTDRGRVYEQYF TGTGCCAGCAGCTTAACGGACAGGGGGCGCGTCTACGAGCAGTACTTC TRBJ2-7 TRBV7-2 TRBD1 .
CASRTGIEKLFF TGTGCCAGCCGGACAGGGATCGAAAAACTGTTTTTT TRBJ1-4 TRBV2 TRBD1 .